This record concerns one TCR beta chain sequence. The table came from immunoSEQ multiplex PCR; TCRdb's copy has only in-frame clones and leaves some out. The profile shows some 170,000 clones, roughly 96% of them singletons. V lost 1 base to trimming and J lost 0 bases, with 13 bases between them. The germline CDR1 and CDR2 sequences are SEHNR and FQNEAQ (reference sequence). There are 17 residues in the CDR3. This sample is drawn from a study of cytomegalovirus exposure and HLA in healthy donors. Overall study: It was reported in a later analysis that the same platform had been used for the 110 or so validation repertoires as for the roughly 670 first-cohort repertoires.

The material sequenced was PBMCs. The TCR originated in a woman between 18 and 29 years old in good health and CMV-seronegative. The gene calls are TRBV7-9 and TRBJ1-3; D remains unclear. CDR3 sequence (DNA): TGTGCCAGCAGCTTAGTAGTATCGGGTAGCTCTGGAAACACCATATATTTT. Translated, it gives CASSLVVSGSSGNTIYF.